These 27 T cell receptor beta chains share one sample of origin, sequenced in a study of blood T cell repertoires in COVID-19. Sequencing was performed with immunoSEQ multiplex PCR; in TCRdb, only in-frame clones are kept and a portion is missing. The sample includes about 70,000 clones, around 83% of them seen just once. The sequencing sample was made of peripheral blood. These receptors were taken from a man in his sixties or seventies with active COVID-19.

The genes are TRBV6-1 and TRBJ1-1; D remains ambiguous. Germline CDR1 is MNHNS and CDR2 is SASEGT. The CDR3 has 16 residues. With 3 bases removed from V and 5 bases from J, the gap between germline ends came to 19 bases. The CDR3 coding sequence is TGTGCCAGCAGTGAGAGCCCCGTCCCGGGGTGGACTGAAGCTTTCTTT. Translated: CASSESPVPGWTEAFF.

This CDR3 reads CASRNTRDRGYEQYF. The CDR3 coding sequence is TGTGCCAGCAGGAATACACGGGACAGGGGCTACGAGCAGTACTTC. The rearrangement joins TRBV2 to TRBJ2-7; 10 bases agree with TRBD1. The CDR3 has 15 amino acids. Germline V CDR1 and CDR2: SNHLY, FYNNEI. V gave up 6 bases and J gave up 3 bases; unmatched junction bases: 8.

The rearrangement joins TRBV29-1 to TRBJ2-2; D is possibly TRBD1 (6 bases). Germline CDR1 is SQVTM and CDR2 is ANQGSEA. CDR3 size: 13 residues. Trimming cost V 6 bases and J 6 bases, with 14 bases left between them. The CDR3 region has the DNA TGCAGCGTCCTAAGGGGGACCCCCGGGGAGCTGTTTTTT. Translation: CSVLRGTPGELFF.

The rearrangement links TRBV9 to TRBJ2-1, with 11 nucleotides matching TRBD2. The CDR3 extends over 14 amino acids. Losses at the gene ends were 4 bases for V and 10 bases for J; bases not matched to a gene: 7. Germline values: CDR1 SGDLS, CDR2 YYNGEE. In DNA, the CDR3 is TGTGCCAGCAGCCCGGGACTAGCGGAGGGGGAGCAGTTCTTC. Amino acid sequence: CASSPGLAEGEQFF.

The chain joins TRBV15 to TRBJ1-2; tentatively, D is TRBD1 (5 bases). The V end was cut by 0 bases, the J end by 7 bases, with 12 bases between. The CDR3 is 14 amino acids. The germline CDR1 and CDR2 sequences are LNHNV and YYDKDF (reference sequence). This CDR3 reads CATSRDLGGGGYTF. DNA of the CDR3: TGTGCCACCAGCAGAGATCTGGGGGGTGGTGGCTACACCTTC.

The count of this clone is one. The chain carries TRBV7-3 and TRBJ2-7, with D unresolved. The CDR3 totals 12 residues. V was shortened by 2 bases and J by 5 bases, with 7 bases between the two germline ends. CDR1 is SGHTA and CDR2 is FQGTGA in the germline V gene. The CDR3 DNA is TGTGCCAGCAGCTTAGGAGACGACGAGCAGTACTTC. Protein: CASSLGDDEQYF.

The CDR3 DNA is TGTGCTAGTGCCCGGGGGGTCCCCGATTACGAGCAGTACTTC. As protein: CASARGVPDYEQYF. The chain carries TRBV12-5 and TRBJ2-7, with TRBD2 identical over 7 bases. V dropped 7 bases and J dropped 4; count of bases not matched to a gene: 10. CDR1 and CDR2 (germline): LGHNT, FRNRAP. The CDR3 totals 14 residues.

The chain combines TRBV5-4 with TRBJ1-4, with 7 bases that match TRBD1. The CDR3 is 16 amino acids. In germline, CDR1 is SGHNT, CDR2 YYREEE (reference sequence). Germline trimming cut 4 bases from V and 7 bases from J; bases unmatched to any gene: 13. CDR3 in DNA: TGTGCCAGCAGCCCAAAAAGGGACAGCCCTTTTGAAAAACTGTTTTTT. Protein product: CASSPKRDSPFEKLFF. The variable domain in full, with the rest retrieved from reference TRBV5-4 and TRBJ1-4, is ETGVTQSPTHLIKTRGQQVTLRCSSQSGHNTVSWYQQALGQGPQFIFQYYREEENGRGNFPPRFSGLQFPNYSSELNVNALELDDSALYLCASSPKRDSPFEKLFFGSGTQLSVL.

V is TRBV21-1 and J is TRBJ2-5; TRBD1 is the table's D call and was not checked against the DNA. TRBV21-1 represents a pseudogene. The CDR3 consists of 14 residues. The CDR3 nucleotides are TGTGCCAGCAGCTTCATAGGGGCCCAAGAGACCCAGTACTTC. Translated: CASSFIGAQETQYF.

The chain has TRBV7-6 and TRBJ1-5; D possibly corresponds to TRBD1 (5 bases). Trimming left V 3 bases short and J 2 bases short, with 11 bases between. The CDR3 contains 15 residues. Germline assignment: CDR1 SGHVS and CDR2 FNYEAQ. CDR3 protein: CASSLGRGGNQPQHF. CDR3 bases: TGTGCCAGCAGCTTGGGTAGGGGTGGCAATCAGCCCCAGCATTTT.

In the case of this clone: Distinct nucleotide sequences in the sample also encode this CDR3. The chain uses TRBV7-2 and TRBJ2-7; D not resolved. CDR1 and CDR2 (germline): SGHTA, FQGNSA. V gave up 0 bases and J gave up 2 bases, with 5 bases separating them. The CDR3 loop spans 13 amino acids. The CDR3 reads CASSLAGPYEQYF. CDR3 DNA: TGTGCCAGCAGCTTAGCGGGCCCCTACGAGCAGTACTTC.

The chain carries TRBV7-2 and TRBJ1-2, with D uncertain. The CDR3 extends over 13 amino acids. Germline CDR1 reads SGHTA; CDR2 reads FQGNSA. Trimming cost V 4 bases and J 2 bases, with 8 bases left between them. CDR3 nucleotides: TGTGCCAGCAGCTCAGACACAAACTATGGCTACACCTTC. Translating gives CASSSDTNYGYTF.

The chain has TRBV12-3 or TRBV12-4 and TRBJ2-1; D ambiguous. V was pared by 4 bases and J by 5 bases, with 3 bases between. This CDR3 contains 11 residues. CDR3 sequence: CASSSDNEQFF. The CDR3 DNA follows: TGTGCCAGCAGTTCGGACAATGAGCAGTTCTTC.

In DNA, the CDR3 is TGTGCCAGCAGTGAAGCGCTAGGGGCGGGAGCGAGCAATGAGCAGTTCTTC. As protein: CASSEALGAGASNEQFF. The V gene is TRBV6-1, the J gene TRBJ2-1; 7 bases map to TRBD2. V lost 0 bases and J lost 6; bases outside the gene matches: 11. The CDR3 loop spans 17 amino acids. CDR1 MNHNS and CDR2 SASEGT come from the germline V gene.

The chain links TRBV15 to TRBJ1-3; D perhaps matches TRBD1 (5 bases). The V end was cut by 0 bases, the J end by 4 bases, with 10 bases between. Germline V gives CDR1 LNHNV, CDR2 YYDKDF (reference sequence). This CDR3 comprises 15 residues. The CDR3 bases are TGTGCCACCAGCAGAGATCTCCAGGGCGGAAACACCATATATTTT. It specifies CATSRDLQGGNTIYF.

The sample holds a few counts of this clone. The genes are TRBV18 and TRBJ1-6, with 9 bases aligning to TRBD1. Unmatched junction bases numbered 0, after V lost 1 base and J lost 5 bases. CDR1 KGHSH and CDR2 LQKENI come from the germline V gene. The CDR3 runs to 15 residues. The CDR3 region is CASSPRDRDNSPLHF. The CDR3 coding sequence is TGTGCCAGCTCACCACGGGACAGGGATAATTCACCCCTCCACTTT. Combining the CDR3 with reference TRBV18 and TRBJ1-6 gives the whole variable domain NAGVMQNPRHLVRRRGQEARLRCSPMKGHSHVYWYRQLPEEGLKFMVYLQKENIIDESGMPKERFSAEFPKEGPSILRIQQVVRGDSAAYFCASSPRDRDNSPLHFGNGTRLTVT.

This clone appeared once. The chain uses TRBV5-1 and TRBJ2-1, with 7 nucleotides matching TRBD2. The CDR3 length is 17 residues. J was trimmed by 8 bases and V by 4 bases; bases with no gene match: 18. Germline lookup yields CDR1 SGHRS and CDR2 YFSETQ. The CDR3: CASSKEASGRGVDEQFF. The CDR3 DNA sequence: TGCGCCAGCAGCAAGGAGGCTAGCGGCCGTGGAGTTGATGAGCAGTTCTTC. The complete variable domain, with remaining parts taken from reference TRBV5-1 and TRBJ2-1, reads KAGVTQTPRYLIKTRGQQVTLSCSPISGHRSVSWYQQTPGQGLQFLFEYFSETQRNKGNFPGRFSGRQFSNSRSEMNVSTLELGDSALYLCASSKEASGRGVDEQFFGPGTRLTVL.

The V and J genes are TRBV5-5 and TRBJ2-5; 7 nucleotides align to TRBD1. CDR1 SGHKS and CDR2 YYEKEE come from the germline V gene (reference sequence). Trimming took 4 bases from V and 3 from J; bases not matched to a gene: 6. This CDR3 region has 14 residues. The CDR3 DNA reads as TGTGCCAGCAGCCCCGGACAGGTTAAAGAGACCCAGTACTTC. Its translation: CASSPGQVKETQYF.

The chain carries TRBV20-1 and TRBJ2-1, with 10 bases that match TRBD2. J gave up 5 bases and V 3 bases, and 7 bases lay outside the gene matches. This CDR3 contains 15 residues. Germline lookup yields CDR1 DFQATT and CDR2 SNEGSKA (reference sequence). CDR3 in DNA: TGCAGTGCTAGTATTGCTAGCGGGAGCCACAATGAGCAGTTCTTC. Translation: CSASIASGSHNEQFF.

The chain is built from TRBV11-3 and TRBJ1-1; 7 bases are a match to TRBD1. After removal of 8 bases from V and 3 bases from J, the junction contained 6 bases not matched to a gene. The length of the CDR3 is 13 residues. Germline CDR1 is SGHNT and CDR2 is YENEEA. The CDR3 spells CASQNDRDTEAFF. In nucleotides, the CDR3 is TGTGCCAGCCAAAACGACAGGGACACTGAAGCTTTCTTT.

This clone is a singleton in its sample. The rearrangement uses TRBV6-5 and TRBJ2-5, with 7 positions matching TRBD1. The trim removed 5 bases at V and 12 bases at J, leaving 6 bases unmatched. CDR1 and CDR2 from the germline V gene are MNHEY and SVGAGI. CDR3 length: 11 residues. CDR3 nucleotides: TGTGCCAGCAGTACCGGGGACAGTGAGTACTTC. Its protein product is CASSTGDSEYF.

This chain links TRBV11-3 with TRBJ2-1, with TRBD2 as a possible D gene (6 bases). CDR1 and CDR2 (germline): SGHNT, YENEEA. The CDR3 length is 14 residues. Trimming removed 1 base at V and 8 bases at J, with 12 bases between. DNA for the CDR3: TGTGCCAGCAGCTTAGGGCTAGCGTTTGATGAGCAGTTCTTC. Residues: CASSLGLAFDEQFF.

The chain couples TRBV5-6 to TRBJ1-2; the match to TRBD1 covers 7 bases. The length of the CDR3 is 13 residues. V lost 5 bases to trimming and J lost 8 bases; unmatched junction nucleotides: 9. Germline-derived CDR1 and CDR2 are SGHDT and YYEEEE. The chain's CDR3 is CASRGRGDRGYTF. DNA for the CDR3: TGTGCCAGCAGGGGCAGGGGGGATAGAGGCTACACCTTC.

The V gene is TRBV18, the J gene TRBJ1-4; unclear D gene. CDR1 and CDR2 from the germline V gene are KGHSH and LQKENI. V was cut by 3 bases and J by 8 bases, with 16 bases left in between. The CDR3 has 15 residues. CDR3 region: CASSPPDPIGEKLFF. DNA for the CDR3: TGTGCCAGCTCACCTCCCGACCCTATCGGGGAAAAACTGTTTTTT.

V usage is TRBV30 and J usage is TRBJ1-1; a possible D gene is TRBD1 (5 bases). Germline CDR1 and CDR2: GTSNPN and SVGIG (reference sequence). V was pared by 5 bases and J by 3 bases, with 7 bases between. The CDR3 is 11 amino acids. The CDR3 here is CAWQGDTEAFF. The CDR3 DNA reads as TGTGCCTGGCAGGGTGACACTGAAGCTTTCTTT.

This chain joins TRBV5-1 and TRBJ2-3; unclear D gene. This CDR3 is 12 amino acids long. Trimming took 4 bases from V and 6 from J, leaving 9 bases between them. Germline V gene lookup returns CDR1 SGHRS and CDR2 YFSETQ. CDR3: CASSPDGDTQYF. The CDR3 nucleotides read TGCGCCAGCAGCCCCGACGGGGATACGCAGTATTTT.

This clone was found once. The chain combines TRBV25-1 with TRBJ1-1; possible D gene TRBD1, 6 bases. The V and J ends lost 6 bases and 5 bases respectively, with 13 bases between them. CDR1 and CDR2 (germline): MGHDK, SYGVNS. CDR3 size: 13 residues. CDR3 DNA: TGTGCCAGCAGACTTAAGGGGGAGACTGAAGCTTTCTTT. As protein: CASRLKGETEAFF. Looking up the rest from reference TRBV25-1 and TRBJ1-1 gives the full variable domain: EADIYQTPRYLVIGTGKKITLECSQTMGHDKMYWYQQDPGMELHLIHYSYGVNSTEKGDLSSESTVSRIRTEHFPLTLESARPSHTSQYLCASRLKGETEAFFGQGTRLTVV.